A single sample is the source of the 21 T cell receptor beta chains below, sequenced in a study of shared clonotypes between healthy human individuals (TCRdb year 2020). Receptor amplification or capture employed the immunoSEQ multiplex PCR assay. As stored in TCRdb, this immuneACCESS dataset retains in-frame rearrangements with V and J assigned. A fraction of the clones does not appear; measured against another copy, unresolved V genes explain less than half of the discrepancy, and the remainder lacks a known reason. The table for this sample lists 700,000 or so clones; 72% of them were counted only once. About 1.7% of the sample is in the top ten clones. Material: memory CD4+ T cells sorted from blood. The cell subset or site label for this specimen denotes: CD45RA-negative fraction. These receptors came from a woman in her 30s in good health.

This clone has more than one count but fewer than ten. This sample also contains other DNA sequences that code for the same CDR3. The chain joins TRBV28 to TRBJ2-3; 9 bases map to TRBD1. V shed 4 bases and J 1 base; nucleotides not matched to a gene: 3. Per the germline V gene, CDR1 is MDHEN and CDR2 is SYDVKM. This CDR3 is 15 amino acids long. The CDR3 bases are TGTGCCAGCAGTTCGACAGGGGGAGGCACAGATACGCAGTATTTT. Residues: CASSSTGGGTDTQYF.

The chain joins TRBV4-2 to TRBJ1-3; D is unresolved. Germline CDR1 LGHNA, CDR2 YNFKEQ. The CDR3 covers 16 residues. Deletions cut 0 bases from V and 1 base from J, with 10 bases between. The CDR3 DNA follows: TGTGCCAGCAGCCAAGATAGGCCAGATTCTGGAAACACCATATATTTT. Translation: CASSQDRPDSGNTIYF.

There are a few counts of this clone. This rearrangement joins TRBV21-1 to TRBJ2-6. TRBV21-1 counts as a pseudogene. This CDR3 region has 15 residues. CDR3 amino acids: CASSRRPSGANVLTF. CDR3 DNA: TGTGCCAGCAGCCGACGCCCTTCTGGGGCCAACGTCCTGACTTTC.

V and J are TRBV5-4 and TRBJ2-3; D possibly matches TRBD1 or TRBD2 (7 bases each). Germline V lookup: CDR1 SGHNT, CDR2 YYREEE (reference sequence). This CDR3 is built from 16 residues. Trimming took 2 bases from V and 4 from J, leaving 17 bases between them. CDR3: CASSFSRGGNADTQYF. The CDR3 DNA sequence: TGTGCCAGCAGCTTCTCCAGGGGGGGAAATGCAGATACGCAGTATTTT.

The CDR3 coding sequence is TGTGCCAGCAGTGACCGGACACTGCCATCTGGGGCCAACGTCCTGACTTTC. It yields the protein CASSDRTLPSGANVLTF. The chain employs TRBV6-1 and TRBJ2-6; a weak D match, TRBD1 (5 bases). Germline values: CDR1 MNHNS, CDR2 SASEGT. CDR3 length: 17 residues. V dropped 3 bases and J dropped 1 base, with 13 bases sitting between them.

The chain employs TRBV28 and TRBJ1-6; D is uncertain. Trimming removed 7 bases at V and 8 bases at J, with 9 bases between. The CDR3 loop spans 12 amino acids. Germline CDR1 MDHEN, CDR2 SYDVKM. This CDR3 is CASTSIDSPLHF. The CDR3 DNA reads as TGTGCCAGCACCAGTATCGATTCACCCCTCCACTTT.

The chain links TRBV28 to TRBJ1-2; 7 positions agree with TRBD1. CDR1 MDHEN and CDR2 SYDVKM come from the germline V gene. The CDR3 has 13 amino acids. V dropped 6 bases and J dropped 6; count of bases not matched to a gene: 7. CDR3 bases: TGTGCCAGCAGCAGGGGGGGCCGAGATGGCTACACCTTC. Translated: CASSRGGRDGYTF.

DNA for the CDR3: TGTGCCAGCGGACCGGGACAGGGTTGGGCCCAGCCCCAGCATTTT. It codes for CASGPGQGWAQPQHF. This chain links TRBV18 with TRBJ1-5; 9 bases line up with TRBD1. This CDR3 has 15 residues. V was pared by 8 bases and J by 7 bases, with 12 bases of the junction left unmatched. Germline loops: CDR1 KGHSH, CDR2 LQKENI.

This clone was seen a few times. The chain links TRBV2 to TRBJ2-7, with 8 positions matching TRBD2. The ends lost 8 bases at V and 10 bases at J; junction bases unmatched: 10. The CDR3 sequence is 12 residues long. The germline gives CDR1 SNHLY, CDR2 FYNNEI. The CDR3 sequence: CASGVGGRNQYF. The CDR3 bases are TGTGCCAGCGGAGTCGGCGGGAGGAATCAGTACTTC.

The V call is TRBV18, the J call TRBJ1-5, with 11 bases matching TRBD1. This CDR3 region has 16 residues. Germline trimming cut 0 bases from V and 6 bases from J; bases unmatched to any gene: 4. Germline CDR1 reads KGHSH; CDR2 reads LQKENI. CDR3 amino acids: CASSPPSGTGGQPQHF. The DNA of the CDR3 is TGTGCCAGCTCACCACCGTCGGGGACAGGGGGTCAGCCCCAGCATTTT.

The genes are TRBV12-5 and TRBJ2-1, with TRBD2 matching 9 bases. Germline V gene lookup returns CDR1 LGHNT and CDR2 FRNRAP. Trimming cost V 0 bases and J 0 bases; bases outside gene matches: 9. The CDR3 spans 19 residues. CDR3 bases: TGTGCTAGTGGTTTGGTACCATTACTAGCGGGCTCCTCCTACAATGAGCAGTTCTTC. The encoded protein is CASGLVPLLAGSSYNEQFF.

This clone has only a few counts. The chain employs TRBV4-1 and TRBJ1-4; TRBD1 might be the D (6 bases). Germline lookup yields CDR1 MGHRA and CDR2 YSYEKL. The V end lost 4 bases, the J end lost 4 bases, and 13 bases lay between the germline ends. This CDR3 has 15 residues. CDR3 loop: CASSRQRGVNEKLFF. The CDR3, as DNA: TGCGCCAGCAGCCGCCAAAGGGGGGTTAATGAAAAACTGTTTTTT.

The chain employs TRBV7-8 and TRBJ2-2; possibly TRBD2 for D (5 bases). V was cut by 2 bases and J by 3 bases, with 13 bases left in between. CDR3 length: 16 amino acids. Germline lookup yields CDR1 SGHVS and CDR2 FQNEAQ. CDR3 sequence (DNA): TGTGCCAGCAGCTTACGCCCACTAGTAGACACCGGGGAGCTGTTTTTT. Residues: CASSLRPLVDTGELFF. Based on the CDR3 plus reference TRBV7-8 and TRBJ2-2, the full variable domain is GAGVSQSPRYKVAKRGQDVALRCDPISGHVSLFWYQQALGQGPEFLTYFQNEAQLDKSGLPSDRFFAERPEGSVSTLKIQRTQQEDSAVYLCASSLRPLVDTGELFFGEGSRLTVL.

V and J are TRBV27 and TRBJ2-4; D is perhaps TRBD1 (5 bases). Trimming took 5 bases from V and 2 from J, leaving 10 bases between them. This CDR3 has 14 amino acids. Germline CDR1 MNHEY, CDR2 SMNVEV (reference sequence). The CDR3 nucleotides read TGTGCCAGCAGTCGGGTGGGGCCCAAAAACATTCAGTACTTC. As protein: CASSRVGPKNIQYF.

V usage is TRBV2 and J usage is TRBJ1-1; TRBD1 agrees at 8 bases. The CDR3 spans 13 residues. Germline V gene sequence: CDR1 SNHLY, CDR2 FYNNEI. The V segment lost 5 bases and the J segment 4 bases; nucleotides outside the gene matches: 3. The CDR3 DNA sequence: TGTGCCAGCAGTACAGGGGGGGTCACTGAAGCTTTCTTT. Translation: CASSTGGVTEAFF. Full variable domain (rest looked up from reference TRBV2 and TRBJ1-1): EPEVTQTPSHQVTQMGQEVILRCVPISNHLYFYWYRQILGQKVEFLVSFYNNEISEKSEIFDDQFSVERPDGSNFTLKIRSTKLEDSAMYFCASSTGGVTEAFFGQGTRLTVV.

This chain links TRBV19 with TRBJ1-2, with a possible D match to TRBD1 (6 bases). The CDR3 sequence is 15 residues long. V was cut by 5 bases and J by 0 bases, with 13 bases left in between. Germline lookup yields CDR1 LNHDA and CDR2 SQIVND (reference sequence). As DNA, the CDR3 is TGTGCCAGTAGTCCCGAGGAGGGGGCTAACTATGGCTACACCTTC. Its translation: CASSPEEGANYGYTF.

The J gene is TRBJ1-1, the V gene TRBV5-1, with 9 bases identical to TRBD1. The germline V gene has CDR1 SGHRS and CDR2 YFSETQ. CDR3 size: 13 residues. V lost 2 bases and J lost 7; bases outside the gene matches: 3. The CDR3 sequence: CASSFTGGSEAFF. The DNA of the CDR3 is TGCGCCAGCAGCTTTACAGGGGGCAGTGAAGCTTTCTTT.

Worth noting for this clone: Different DNA sequences within this sample yield the same CDR3. The chain employs TRBV5-1 and TRBJ2-1, with TRBD2 as a possible D gene (5 bases). CDR3 size: 15 residues. Trimming took off 4 bases at V and 0 bases at J, with 11 bases between the two ends. Germline assignment: CDR1 SGHRS and CDR2 YFSETQ. CDR3 nucleotide sequence: TGCGCCAGCAGCCCAGATAGCGCCTCCTACAATGAGCAGTTCTTC. Translation: CASSPDSASYNEQFF.

V gene TRBV4-2 combines with J gene TRBJ2-6, with 11 bases lining up with TRBD2. V lost 3 bases to trimming and J lost 0 bases; unmatched junction nucleotides: 4. The CDR3 length is 18 residues. Germline V gene data show CDR1 as LGHNA and CDR2 as YNFKEQ. CDR3 bases: TGTGCCAGCAGCCAGGGGACTAGCGGCTACTCTGGGGCCAACGTCCTGACTTTC. Residues: CASSQGTSGYSGANVLTF.

The rearrangement joins TRBV28 to TRBJ2-1, with D possibly TRBD1 on 6 matching bases. Germline-derived CDR1 and CDR2 are MDHEN and SYDVKM. V was trimmed by 5 bases and J by 8 bases, leaving 16 bases between them. There are 14 residues in the CDR3. CDR3 sequence: CASSRRGALDEQFF. CDR3 bases: TGTGCCAGCAGTCGCAGGGGTGCGTTGGATGAGCAGTTCTTC.

This chain connects TRBV6-1 to TRBJ2-3, with 11 bases identical to TRBD2. The CDR3 length is 16 residues. The V gene end was trimmed by 0 bases and the J gene end by 5 bases; junction bases not matched to a gene: 4. Per the germline V gene, CDR1 is MNHNS and CDR2 is SASEGT. DNA of the CDR3: TGTGCCAGCAGTGAAGCGCTAGCGGGAGGAGGAGATACGCAGTATTTT. Protein: CASSEALAGGGDTQYF.